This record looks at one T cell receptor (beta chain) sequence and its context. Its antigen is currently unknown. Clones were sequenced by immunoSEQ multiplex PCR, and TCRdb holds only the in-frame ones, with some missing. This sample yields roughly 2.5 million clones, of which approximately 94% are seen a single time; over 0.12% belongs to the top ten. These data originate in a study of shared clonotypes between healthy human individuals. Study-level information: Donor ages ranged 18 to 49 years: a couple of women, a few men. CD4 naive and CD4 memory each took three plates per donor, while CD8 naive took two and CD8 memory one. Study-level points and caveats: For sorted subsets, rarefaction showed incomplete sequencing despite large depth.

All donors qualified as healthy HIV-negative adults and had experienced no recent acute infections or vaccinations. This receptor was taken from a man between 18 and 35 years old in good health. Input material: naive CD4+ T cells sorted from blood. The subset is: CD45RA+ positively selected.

In nucleotides, the CDR3 is TGTGCCATCAGTGAGTCTGGACTAGCGGGCTCAAGATCCTACAATGAGCAGTTCTTC. Amino acids: CAISESGLAGSRSYNEQFF. The chain combines TRBV10-3 with TRBJ2-1; 11 bases map to TRBD2. The CDR3 length is 19 residues. The germline gives CDR1 ENHRY, CDR2 SYGVKD. After removal of 0 bases from V and 1 base from J, the junction contained 8 bases not matched to a gene.